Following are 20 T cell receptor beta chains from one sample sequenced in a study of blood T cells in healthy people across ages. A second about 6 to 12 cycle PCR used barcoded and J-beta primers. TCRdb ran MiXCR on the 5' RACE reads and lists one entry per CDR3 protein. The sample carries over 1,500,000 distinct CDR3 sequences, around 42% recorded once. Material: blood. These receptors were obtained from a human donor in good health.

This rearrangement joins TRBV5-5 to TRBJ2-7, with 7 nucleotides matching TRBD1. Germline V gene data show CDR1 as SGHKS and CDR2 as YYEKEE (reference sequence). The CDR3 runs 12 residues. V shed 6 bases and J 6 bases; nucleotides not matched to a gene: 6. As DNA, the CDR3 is TGTGCCAGCACCTCTGACAGGGCCGAGCAGTACTTC. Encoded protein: CASTSDRAEQYF.

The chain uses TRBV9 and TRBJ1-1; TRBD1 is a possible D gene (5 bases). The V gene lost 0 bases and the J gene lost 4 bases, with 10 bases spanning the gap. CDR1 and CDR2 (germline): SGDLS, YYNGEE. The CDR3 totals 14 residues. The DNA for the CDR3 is TGTGCCAGCAGCGTAGGGGGAGACAGCACTGAAGCTTTCTTT. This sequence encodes CASSVGGDSTEAFF.

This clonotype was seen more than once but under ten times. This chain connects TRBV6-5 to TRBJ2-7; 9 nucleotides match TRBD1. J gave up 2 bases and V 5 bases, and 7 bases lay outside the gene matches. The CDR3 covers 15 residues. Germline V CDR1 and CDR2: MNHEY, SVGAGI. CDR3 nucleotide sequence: TGTGCCAGCAGTCCAACGACAGGGGGAACCTACGAGCAGTACTTC. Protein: CASSPTTGGTYEQYF.

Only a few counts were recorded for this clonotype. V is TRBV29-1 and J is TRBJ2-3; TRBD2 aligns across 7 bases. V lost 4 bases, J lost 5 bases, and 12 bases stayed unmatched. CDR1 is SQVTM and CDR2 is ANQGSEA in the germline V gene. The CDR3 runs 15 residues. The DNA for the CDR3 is TGCAGCGTTGCACCGAGCGGGGTACGGGGAGATACGCAGTATTTT. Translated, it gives CSVAPSGVRGDTQYF.

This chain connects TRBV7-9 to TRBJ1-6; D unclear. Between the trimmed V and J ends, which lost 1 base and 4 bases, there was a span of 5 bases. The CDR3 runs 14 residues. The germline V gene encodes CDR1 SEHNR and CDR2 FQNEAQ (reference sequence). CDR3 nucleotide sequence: TGTGCCAGCAGCTTAGAGATTTATAATTCACCCCTCCACTTT. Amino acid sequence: CASSLEIYNSPLHF.

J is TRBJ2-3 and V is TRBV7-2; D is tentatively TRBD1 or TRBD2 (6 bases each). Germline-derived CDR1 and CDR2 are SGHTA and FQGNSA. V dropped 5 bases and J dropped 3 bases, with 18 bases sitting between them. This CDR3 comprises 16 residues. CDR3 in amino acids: CASSIQGGSLTDTQYF. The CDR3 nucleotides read TGTGCCAGCAGCATACAGGGAGGCTCTTTGACAGATACGCAGTATTTT.

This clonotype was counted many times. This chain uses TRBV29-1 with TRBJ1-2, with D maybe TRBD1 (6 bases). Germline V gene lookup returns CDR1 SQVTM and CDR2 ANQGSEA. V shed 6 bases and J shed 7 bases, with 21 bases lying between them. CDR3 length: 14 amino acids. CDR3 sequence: CSVEPTGVFSGYTF. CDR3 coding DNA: TGCAGCGTAGAACCGACAGGCGTATTCAGTGGCTACACCTTC.

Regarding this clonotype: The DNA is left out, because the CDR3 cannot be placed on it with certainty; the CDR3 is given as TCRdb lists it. The CDR3: CARRTSGFYEQYFGELFF. The chain couples TRBV6-4 to TRBJ2-2; the D call TRBD2 from the table was never checked on the DNA. Per the germline V gene, CDR1 is MRHNA and CDR2 is SNTAGT. The CDR3 length equals 18 residues, ends included.

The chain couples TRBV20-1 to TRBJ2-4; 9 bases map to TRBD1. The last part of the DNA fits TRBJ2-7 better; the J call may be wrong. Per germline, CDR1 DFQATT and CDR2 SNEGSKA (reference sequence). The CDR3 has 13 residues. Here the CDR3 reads CSARGQGPSEQYF. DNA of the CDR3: TGCAGTGCTAGGGGACAGGGCCCCAGCGAGCAGTACTTC.

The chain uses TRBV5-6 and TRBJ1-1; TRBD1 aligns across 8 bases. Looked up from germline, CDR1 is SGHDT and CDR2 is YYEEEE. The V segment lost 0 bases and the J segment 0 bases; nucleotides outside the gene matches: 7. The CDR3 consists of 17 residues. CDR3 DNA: TGTGCCAGCAGCTTGGTACAGGGGGGGATGATGAACACTGAAGCTTTCTTT. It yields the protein CASSLVQGGMMNTEAFF.

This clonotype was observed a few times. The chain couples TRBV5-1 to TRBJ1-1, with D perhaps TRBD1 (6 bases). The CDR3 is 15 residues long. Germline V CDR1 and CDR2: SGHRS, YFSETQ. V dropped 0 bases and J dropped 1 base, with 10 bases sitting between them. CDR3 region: CASSLGDIRNTEAFF. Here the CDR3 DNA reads TGCGCCAGCAGCTTGGGGGACATACGGAACACTGAAGCTTTCTTT.

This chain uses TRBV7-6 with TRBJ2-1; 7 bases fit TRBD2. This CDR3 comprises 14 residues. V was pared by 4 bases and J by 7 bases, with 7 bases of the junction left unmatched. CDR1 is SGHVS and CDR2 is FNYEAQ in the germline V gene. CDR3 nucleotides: TGTGCCAGCAGCTCGGGATTGGGGGGGAATGAGCAGTTCTTC. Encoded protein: CASSSGLGGNEQFF.

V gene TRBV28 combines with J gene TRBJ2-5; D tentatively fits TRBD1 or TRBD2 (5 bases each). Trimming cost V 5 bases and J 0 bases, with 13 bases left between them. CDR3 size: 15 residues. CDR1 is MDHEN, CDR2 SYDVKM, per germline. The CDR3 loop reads CASSPLGTYQETQYF. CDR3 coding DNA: TGTGCCAGCAGTCCACTCGGGACGTACCAAGAGACCCAGTACTTC.

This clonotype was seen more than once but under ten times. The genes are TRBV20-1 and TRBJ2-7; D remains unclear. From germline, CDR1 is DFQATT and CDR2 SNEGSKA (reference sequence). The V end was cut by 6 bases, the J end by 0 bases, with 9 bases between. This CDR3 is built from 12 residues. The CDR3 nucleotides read TGCAGTGCAACCATAAGCTCCTACGAGCAGTACTTC. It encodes CSATISSYEQYF.

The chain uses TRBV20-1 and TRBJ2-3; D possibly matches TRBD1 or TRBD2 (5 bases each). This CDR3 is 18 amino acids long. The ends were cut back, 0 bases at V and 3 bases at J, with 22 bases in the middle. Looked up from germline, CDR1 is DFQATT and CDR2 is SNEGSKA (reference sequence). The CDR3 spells CSARDRDRRGPKTDTQYF. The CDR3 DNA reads TGCAGTGCTAGAGATAGGGACCGAAGAGGACCTAAAACAGATACGCAGTATTTT.

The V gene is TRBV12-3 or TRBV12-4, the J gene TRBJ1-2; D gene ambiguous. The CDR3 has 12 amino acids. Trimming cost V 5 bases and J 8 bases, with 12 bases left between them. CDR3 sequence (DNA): TGTGCCAGCAGTCTTACAATGTACGGCTACACCTTC. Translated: CASSLTMYGYTF.

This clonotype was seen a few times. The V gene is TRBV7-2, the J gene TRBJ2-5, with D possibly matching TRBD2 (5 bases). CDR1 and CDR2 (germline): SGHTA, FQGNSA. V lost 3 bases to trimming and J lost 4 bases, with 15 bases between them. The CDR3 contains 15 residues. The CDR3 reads CASSFTRSYGETQYF. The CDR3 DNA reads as TGTGCCAGCAGCTTCACTAGGAGTTATGGAGAGACCCAGTACTTC.

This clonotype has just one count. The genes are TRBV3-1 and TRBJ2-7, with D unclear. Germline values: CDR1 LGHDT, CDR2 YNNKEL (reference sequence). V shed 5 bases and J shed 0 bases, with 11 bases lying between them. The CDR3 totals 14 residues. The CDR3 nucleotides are TGTGCCAGCAGCTTATCGAAGGACTCCTACGAGCAGTACTTC. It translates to CASSLSKDSYEQYF.

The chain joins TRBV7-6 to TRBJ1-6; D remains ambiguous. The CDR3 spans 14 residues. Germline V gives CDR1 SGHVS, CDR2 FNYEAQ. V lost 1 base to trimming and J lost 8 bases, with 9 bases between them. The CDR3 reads CASSLEGSDSPLHF. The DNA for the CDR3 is TGTGCCAGCAGCTTAGAAGGGTCTGATTCACCCCTCCACTTT.

The CDR3 here is CSAGAGSGYTF. The CDR3 bases are TGCAGTGCTGGAGCGGGTAGTGGCTACACCTTC. This chain connects TRBV20-1 to TRBJ1-2; no clear D. V was cut by 5 bases and J by 7 bases, with 11 bases left in between. The CDR3 spans 11 residues. Germline assignment: CDR1 DFQATT and CDR2 SNEGSKA (reference sequence).